The 14 T cell receptor beta chains in this list originate from one sample, sequenced in a study of radiation and T cells in renal cell carcinoma. The data were produced by immunoSEQ multiplex PCR, yet TCRdb's version contains in-frame clones alone and is incomplete. The sample holds some 120,000 clones, more than 75% seen once. Time point described: blood 2 weeks post-SBRT. The treatment is: 15 Gy SBRT to primary tumor, nephrectomy 4 weeks later. Sequencing was performed on blood, taken from a patient whose treatment included radiotherapy and nephrectomy. The receptors derive from a woman in her 70s with renal cell carcinoma.

The CDR3 protein is CASSLASGGPDTQYF. CDR3 bases: TGTGCCAGCAGCTTAGCGAGCGGGGGGCCAGATACGCAGTATTTT. V is TRBV7-9 and J is TRBJ2-3, with 9 bases that match TRBD2. After removal of 0 bases from V and 4 bases from J, the junction contained 2 bases not matched to a gene. The length of the CDR3 is 15 residues. Germline CDR1 reads SEHNR; CDR2 reads FQNEAQ (reference sequence).

The chain uses TRBV7-2 and TRBJ2-1; a possible D gene is TRBD2 (6 bases). CDR3 length equals 16 residues. V was shortened by 2 bases and J by 2 bases, with 13 bases between the two germline ends. Germline V gene lookup returns CDR1 SGHTA and CDR2 FQGNSA. The CDR3 nucleotides read TGTGCCAGCAGCTTATCGGGACGGGGGACCTACAATGAGCAGTTCTTC. This codes for CASSLSGRGTYNEQFF.

Here the CDR3 reads CASSVRTGANGYTF. In nucleotides, the CDR3 is TGTGCCAGCAGCGTCCGGACAGGGGCTAATGGCTACACCTTC. V usage is TRBV5-4 and J usage is TRBJ1-2; 9 bases align to TRBD1. Germline V gene sequence: CDR1 SGHNT, CDR2 YYREEE (reference sequence). Unmatched junction bases numbered 7, after V lost 4 bases and J lost 6 bases. The CDR3 totals 14 residues.

V and J are TRBV6-5 and TRBJ2-7, with a possible D match to TRBD2 (6 bases). Germline V gene lookup returns CDR1 MNHEY and CDR2 SVGAGI. The CDR3 runs to 16 residues. Trimming removed 0 bases from V and 4 bases from J, with 16 bases in between. CDR3 nucleotide sequence: TGTGCCAGCAGTTACTCGTTTGCGGGAAGGGATTACGAGCAGTACTTC. Protein product: CASSYSFAGRDYEQYF.

The V and J genes are TRBV9 and TRBJ1-1, with D tentatively TRBD1 (5 bases). From germline, CDR1 is SGDLS and CDR2 YYNGEE. The CDR3 runs to 16 residues. Trimming shortened V by 3 bases and J by 4 bases, and 19 bases separated the two germline ends. The DNA for the CDR3 is TGTGCCAGCAGCGAGGGGACGGGTAGACGGGGCACTGAAGCTTTCTTT. This encodes CASSEGTGRRGTEAFF.

This chain connects TRBV2 to TRBJ1-2; D uncertain. The CDR3 runs 14 residues. V lost 3 bases and J lost 8, with 16 bases in between. Germline V CDR1 and CDR2: SNHLY, FYNNEI. Here the CDR3 reads CASSDSAAAKGYTF. The CDR3 nucleotides are TGTGCCAGCAGTGATTCGGCCGCCGCTAAGGGCTACACCTTC.

The gene calls are TRBV9 and TRBJ1-1, with D possibly being TRBD1 (5 bases). The CDR3 covers 14 residues. The germline V gene has CDR1 SGDLS and CDR2 YYNGEE. V lost 0 bases and J lost 4, with 10 bases in between. As DNA, the CDR3 is TGTGCCAGCAGCGTAGCCGGTGGGACCACTGAAGCTTTCTTT. The encoded protein is CASSVAGGTTEAFF.

This clone has only a few counts. This sequence joins TRBV9 and TRBJ1-2; unclear D gene. Trimming shortened V by 4 bases and J by 6 bases, and 10 bases separated the two germline ends. This CDR3 has 12 amino acids. Germline V gene sequence: CDR1 SGDLS, CDR2 YYNGEE. This CDR3 reads CASSYSPDGYTF. In DNA, the CDR3 is TGTGCCAGCAGCTACTCCCCCGATGGCTACACCTTC.

V is TRBV7-2 and J is TRBJ1-2, with 8 bases aligning to TRBD1. J gave up 2 bases and V 1 base, and 9 bases lay outside the gene matches. The CDR3 runs 17 residues. CDR1 and CDR2 (germline): SGHTA, FQGNSA. The CDR3, as DNA: TGTGCCAGCAGCTTAGGGGGATCGACAGGGGCAAACTATGGCTACACCTTC. Amino acids: CASSLGGSTGANYGYTF.

The chain links TRBV30 to TRBJ1-1, with TRBD1 identical over 8 bases. Trimming took 0 bases from V and 5 from J; bases not matched to a gene: 11. CDR3 length equals 16 residues. CDR1 and CDR2 (germline): GTSNPN, SVGIG (reference sequence). The CDR3 spells CAWSVRTGTGGTEAFF. CDR3 coding DNA: TGTGCCTGGAGTGTACGTACCGGGACAGGAGGGACTGAAGCTTTCTTT.

This chain connects TRBV6-5 to TRBJ2-1, with 10 bases fitting TRBD1. V gave up 6 bases and J gave up 3 bases; unmatched junction bases: 5. This CDR3 has 15 residues. Per the germline V gene, CDR1 is MNHEY and CDR2 is SVGAGI. The CDR3 DNA sequence: TGTGCCAGCAGATATGGACAGGGGGGCTACAATGAGCAGTTCTTC. This codes for CASRYGQGGYNEQFF.

This chain connects TRBV19 to TRBJ1-4; D might be TRBD1 (5 bases). Trimming removed 7 bases from V and 5 bases from J, with 11 bases in between. The CDR3 loop spans 13 amino acids. Germline lookup yields CDR1 LNHDA and CDR2 SQIVND (reference sequence). The CDR3 DNA reads TGTGCCAGTACCCCGGGGGTGAATGAAAAACTGTTTTTT. Its translation: CASTPGVNEKLFF.

The rearrangement links TRBV18 to TRBJ2-3; 11 nucleotides agree with TRBD2. Trimming removed 4 bases from V and 4 bases from J; junction bases left unmatched: 7. The length of the CDR3 is 16 residues. From germline, CDR1 is KGHSH and CDR2 LQKENI. The chain's CDR3 is CASSLLGTSGPDTQYF. Here the CDR3 DNA reads TGTGCCAGCTCACTCCTCGGGACTAGCGGCCCAGATACGCAGTATTTT. The variable domain in full, completed from reference TRBV18 and TRBJ2-3, reads NAGVMQNPRHLVRRRGQEARLRCSPMKGHSHVYWYRQLPEEGLKFMVYLQKENIIDESGMPKERFSAEFPKEGPSILRIQQVVRGDSAAYFCASSLLGTSGPDTQYFGPGTRLTVL.

The chain carries TRBV7-9 and TRBJ2-5, with D maybe TRBD1 (6 bases). Germline assignment: CDR1 SEHNR and CDR2 FQNEAQ (reference sequence). V was shortened by 7 bases and J by 4 bases, with 13 bases between the two germline ends. The CDR3 is made up of 13 amino acids. The CDR3 DNA is TGTGCCAGCACACCGAGGGACATAGAGACCCAGTACTTC. As protein: CASTPRDIETQYF.